Each of the 27 T cell receptor beta chains below was sequenced from the same sample in a study of cytomegalovirus exposure and HLA in healthy donors. The PCR employed 60 Vbeta primers together with 13 Jbeta primers. Sequenced by immunoSEQ multiplex PCR; TCRdb stores in-frame clones only, minus some. Altogether about 190,000 clones are present, approximately 81% being singletons, with the ten largest covering 2.1%. The sample comprised PBMCs. The receptors stem from a woman aged 18 to 35 in good health and CMV-seropositive.

The V call is TRBV28, the J call TRBJ2-3, with 16 bases identical to TRBD2. Per the germline V gene, CDR1 is MDHEN and CDR2 is SYDVKM. This CDR3 comprises 17 residues. Unmatched junction bases numbered 4, after V lost 2 bases and J lost 5 bases. The CDR3 sequence is CASSLGTSGGEGDTQYF. As DNA, the CDR3 is TGTGCCAGCAGTTTAGGGACTAGCGGGGGGGAAGGAGATACGCAGTATTTT.

The DNA for the CDR3 is TGTGCCAGCAGTCCTAGCGGGGGGTGGGGGCATACGCAGTATTTT. Its translation is CASSPSGGWGHTQYF. This sequence joins TRBV6-5 and TRBJ2-3; TRBD2 aligns across 11 bases. The CDR3 sequence is 15 residues long. V shed 5 bases and J 7 bases; nucleotides not matched to a gene: 8. The germline V gene has CDR1 MNHEY and CDR2 SVGAGI.

The chain carries TRBV5-1 and TRBJ2-7; 8 bases fit TRBD1. Germline V gene lookup returns CDR1 SGHRS and CDR2 YFSETQ. The CDR3 covers 17 residues. V gave up 4 bases and J gave up 4 bases; unmatched junction bases: 16. The CDR3 reads CASSPPPDRARLYEQYF. CDR3 sequence (DNA): TGCGCCAGCAGCCCGCCACCGGACAGGGCACGTTTATACGAGCAGTACTTC.

The chain uses TRBV6-5 and TRBJ1-1; D might be TRBD1 (5 bases). Germline V gives CDR1 MNHEY, CDR2 SVGAGI. CDR3 size: 14 residues. Trimming left V 8 bases short and J 4 bases short, with 17 bases between. CDR3 loop: CASQAPSGATEAFF. In DNA, the CDR3 is TGTGCCAGCCAGGCGCCTAGTGGGGCCACTGAAGCTTTCTTT.

The chain carries TRBV19 and TRBJ1-1, with TRBD1 matching 7 bases. The CDR3 is 14 amino acids. From germline, CDR1 is LNHDA and CDR2 SQIVND (reference sequence). V was clipped by 4 bases and J by 4 bases; unmatched bases: 6. DNA of the CDR3: TGTGCCAGTAGTACCACAGGGGAATCCACTGAAGCTTTCTTT. It encodes CASSTTGESTEAFF.

The J gene is TRBJ1-2, the V gene TRBV4-1; D call uncertain. The CDR3 extends over 12 amino acids. The V end was cut by 3 bases, the J end by 3 bases, with 5 bases between. Germline V gene sequence: CDR1 MGHRA, CDR2 YSYEKL. CDR3 nucleotides: TGCGCCAGCAGCCACGGGTACTATGGCTACACCTTC. Translation: CASSHGYYGYTF.

The chain joins TRBV6-5 to TRBJ2-5; weak D call: TRBD2 (5 bases). Trimming took off 0 bases at V and 9 bases at J, with 20 bases between the two ends. The V gene's germline CDR1 is MNHEY and CDR2 SVGAGI. The CDR3 spans 16 residues. The DNA of the CDR3 is TGTGCCAGCAGTTACTCTGCGTTCGTAGCTGGAGGTGCCCAGTACTTC. The encoded protein is CASSYSAFVAGGAQYF.

The chain is built from TRBV28 and TRBJ2-2, with TRBD2 matching over 9 bases. Trimming cost V 7 bases and J 6 bases; bases outside gene matches: 15. Germline CDR1 reads MDHEN; CDR2 reads SYDVKM. The CDR3 loop spans 17 amino acids. The CDR3 nucleotides read TGTGCCAGCACTCTAACCGGCAGCGGGGGGCGTGCCGGGGAGCTGTTTTTT. It is translated as CASTLTGSGGRAGELFF.

The V call is TRBV7-3, the J call TRBJ1-1, with a possible D match to TRBD1 (5 bases). The CDR3 is 13 residues long. With 4 bases removed from V and 1 base from J, the gap between germline ends came to 7 bases. The germline V gene encodes CDR1 SGHTA and CDR2 FQGTGA. The CDR3 nucleotides are TGTGCCAGCAGCTCCCAGGGGAACACTGAAGCTTTCTTT. It is translated as CASSSQGNTEAFF.

This clone occurred a few times. The CDR3 coding sequence is TGTGCCAGCAGTGAAGGGGACAGCTCCTACGAGCAGTACGTC. Encoded protein: CASSEGDSSYEQYV. The chain employs TRBV6-1 and TRBJ2-7; 7 bases align to TRBD1. The V gene's germline CDR1 is MNHNS and CDR2 SASEGT. Trimming cost V 1 base and J 0 bases; bases outside gene matches: 0. The CDR3 runs to 14 residues.

The chain couples TRBV7-8 to TRBJ2-5; 8 nucleotides match TRBD2. The CDR3 consists of 18 residues. Germline V gene sequence: CDR1 SGHVS, CDR2 FQNEAQ. Unmatched junction bases numbered 17, after V lost 2 bases and J lost 6 bases. The CDR3 spells CASSLIPQAGVTRKTQYF. CDR3 DNA sequence: TGTGCCAGCAGCTTAATCCCCCAAGCGGGGGTAACACGAAAGACCCAGTACTTC.

The genes are TRBV6-4 and TRBJ2-2, with 10 bases aligning to TRBD2. Germline lookup yields CDR1 MRHNA and CDR2 SNTAGT. This CDR3 is built from 18 residues. V shed 0 bases and J 3 bases; nucleotides not matched to a gene: 7. The CDR3 DNA sequence: TGTGCCAGCAGTGACTCGGTGTGGAGCGGGGGGGACACCGGGGAGCTGTTTTTT. It translates to CASSDSVWSGGDTGELFF.

The chain has TRBV2 and TRBJ1-2; D may be TRBD1 (5 bases). Germline lookup yields CDR1 SNHLY and CDR2 FYNNEI. The CDR3 extends over 15 amino acids. Trimming took off 5 bases at V and 3 bases at J, with 16 bases between the two ends. Here the CDR3 DNA reads TGTGCCAGCAGTTCGGGTGGCAGGGCGGACTATGGCTACACCTTC. Translating it yields CASSSGGRADYGYTF.

The chain recombines TRBV19 with TRBJ2-1; 12 nucleotides align to TRBD2. J was trimmed by 7 bases and V by 3 bases; bases with no gene match: 4. CDR3 length: 15 amino acids. Germline assignment: CDR1 LNHDA and CDR2 SQIVND (reference sequence). The CDR3 region has the DNA TGTGCCAGTAGTATCGTACTAGCGGGGGGAAATGAGCAGTTCTTC. Residues: CASSIVLAGGNEQFF.

The chain carries TRBV28 and TRBJ1-3; 7 nucleotides align to TRBD1. Germline V gives CDR1 MDHEN, CDR2 SYDVKM. The trim removed 5 bases at V and 4 bases at J, leaving 5 bases unmatched. The CDR3 length is 14 residues. CDR3 bases: TGTGCCAGCAGTCTCCGACAGGGAGGAAACACCATATATTTT. Its protein is CASSLRQGGNTIYF.

This clone was seen a handful of times. This sample includes further DNA sequences coding for the same CDR3. The V and J genes are TRBV30 and TRBJ1-2; D unresolved. Trimming took off 2 bases at V and 6 bases at J, with 7 bases between the two ends. The CDR3 sequence is 11 residues long. In germline, CDR1 is GTSNPN, CDR2 SVGIG (reference sequence). CDR3 coding DNA: TGTGCCTGGAGTCCCGGGAATGGCTACACCTTC. As protein: CAWSPGNGYTF.

Only a few counts were recorded for this clone. This rearrangement joins TRBV29-1 to TRBJ1-3; D unclear. V gave up 2 bases and J gave up 0 bases, with 5 bases separating them. CDR3 size: 13 residues. CDR1 and CDR2 from the germline V gene are SQVTM and ANQGSEA. As DNA, the CDR3 is TGCAGCGTTGAAAGAGACTCTGGAAACACCATATATTTT. As protein: CSVERDSGNTIYF. Together with reference TRBV29-1 and TRBJ1-3, the CDR3 gives the full variable domain: SAVISQKPSRDICQRGTSLTIQCQVDSQVTMMFWYRQQPGQSLTLIATANQGSEATYESGFVIDKFPISRPNLTFSTLTVSNMSPEDSSIYLCSVERDSGNTIYFGEGSWLTVV.

The chain links TRBV6-4 to TRBJ1-3; D is unclear. This CDR3 has 16 amino acids. The V gene lost 0 bases and the J gene lost 1 base, with 10 bases spanning the gap. The germline gives CDR1 MRHNA, CDR2 SNTAGT. The CDR3 here is CASSDSNDKSGNTIYF. The DNA for the CDR3 is TGTGCCAGCAGTGACTCGAATGACAAGTCTGGAAACACCATATATTTT.

The V gene is TRBV23-1, the J gene TRBJ2-6, with TRBD1 matching over 12 bases. TRBV23-1 is known as an ORF, though its function is uncertain. The CDR3 contains 20 residues. V was clipped by 0 bases and J by 3 bases; unmatched bases: 9. CDR3 sequence reads: CASSQSRPGQGAIGANVLTF. CDR3 coding DNA: TGCGCCAGCAGTCAATCCAGACCGGGACAGGGGGCAATTGGGGCCAACGTCCTGACTTTC.

In DNA form, the CDR3 reads TGTGCCAGCAGCTCCTGGACTAGCGGGGGGTCCTCCTACAATGAGCAGTTCTTC. As protein: CASSSWTSGGSSYNEQFF. The gene calls are TRBV7-3 and TRBJ2-1, with 14 bases identical to TRBD2. The CDR3 contains 18 residues. V dropped 4 bases and J dropped 0; count of bases not matched to a gene: 5. The V gene's germline CDR1 is SGHTA and CDR2 FQGTGA.

The chain is built from TRBV28 and TRBJ2-7, with D possibly TRBD2 on 5 matching bases. Germline V gives CDR1 MDHEN, CDR2 SYDVKM. The CDR3 runs to 14 residues. The ends were cut back, 2 bases at V and 6 bases at J, with 14 bases in the middle. DNA of the CDR3: TGTGCCAGCAGTTTAGGGGTGCGCGGGCGCGAGCAGTACGTC. Its protein product is CASSLGVRGREQYV.

This clone was detected once. The junction does not match germline at one end; this may be a read error. This chain joins TRBV7-9 and TRBJ2-1, with 9 bases matching TRBD2. Germline V lookup: CDR1 SEHNR, CDR2 FQNEAQ (reference sequence). CDR3 size: 15 residues. Here the CDR3 reads CSSSLGAGGRDEQFF. CDR3 coding DNA: TGTTCCAGCAGCTTGGGAGCGGGGGGCCGGGATGAGCAGTTCTTC.

The rearrangement uses TRBV5-1 and TRBJ2-1; D gene unclear. The CDR3 runs 14 residues. V was cut by 2 bases and J by 7 bases, with 13 bases left in between. Germline V gives CDR1 SGHRS, CDR2 YFSETQ. CDR3 region: CASSLVSFANEQFF. The CDR3 DNA reads as TGCGCCAGCAGCTTAGTCTCCTTCGCGAATGAGCAGTTCTTC. Complete variable domain (other parts from reference TRBV5-1 and TRBJ2-1): KAGVTQTPRYLIKTRGQQVTLSCSPISGHRSVSWYQQTPGQGLQFLFEYFSETQRNKGNFPGRFSGRQFSNSRSEMNVSTLELGDSALYLCASSLVSFANEQFFGPGTRLTVL.

This clone was seen a handful of times. Germline is not matched at one junction end, which may reflect a read error. V is TRBV7-9 and J is TRBJ2-7, with 10 bases matching TRBD1. Germline CDR1 SEHNR, CDR2 FQNEAQ (reference sequence). This CDR3 has 15 residues. The CDR3 DNA follows: TGTTCCAGCAGCTTGTTCCGGACAGGGGGCTACGAGCAGTACTTC. This translates into CSSSLFRTGGYEQYF.

The gene calls are TRBV6-1 and TRBJ1-1; D possibly corresponds to TRBD1 (5 bases). CDR1 is MNHNS and CDR2 is SASEGT in the germline V gene. V lost 4 bases to trimming and J lost 3 bases, with 9 bases between them. The CDR3 spans 13 residues. The CDR3 nucleotides are TGTGCCAGCAGTGTACAGGAATACACTGAAGCTTTCTTT. Encoded protein: CASSVQEYTEAFF.

The chain is built from TRBV6-4 and TRBJ2-4; 8 nucleotides line up with TRBD2. V was pared by 5 bases and J by 6 bases, with 9 bases of the junction left unmatched. Germline assignment: CDR1 MRHNA and CDR2 SNTAGT. The CDR3 has 15 amino acids. For the CDR3, the DNA is TGTGCCAGCAGTAAATCGCGGGGGGAAGGAAACATTCAGTACTTC. Amino acid sequence: CASSKSRGEGNIQYF.

The chain is built from TRBV19 and TRBJ1-1; 7 bases agree with TRBD1. With V trimmed by 1 base and J by 1 base, 6 bases remained unmatched. Germline values: CDR1 LNHDA, CDR2 SQIVND (reference sequence). This CDR3 has 16 amino acids. The CDR3 here is CASSIVPRTGNTEAFF. CDR3 sequence (DNA): TGTGCCAGTAGTATAGTCCCCCGGACAGGGAACACTGAAGCTTTCTTT.